The clone carrying this T cell receptor (beta chain) appeared a single time. Its antigen is not known. Germline trimming cut 4 bases from V and 5 bases from J; bases unmatched to any gene: 7. The germline V gene has CDR1 KGHSH and CDR2 LQKENI. The CDR3 runs to 14 residues. These data are taken from a study of CD8+ T cells in alopecia areata. Study observations and caveats: TCRs were shared less clearly across patients than in mice, possibly for HLA-related reasons. Elevated clonality characterized lesional scalp relative to normal scalp, particularly in alopecia totalis/universalis.

Stated treatment: oral pan-JAK inhibitor, 5-10 mg twice daily. Extracted RNA was reverse transcribed, and the resulting cDNA served as sequencing template. TCRdb's table, derived via immunoSEQ multiplex PCR, lists solely in-frame clones and lacks some. The data show over 250,000 clones, with 60% seen just once and around 0.92% held by the top ten. The material was CD4+ T cells sorted from blood, obtained around week 54, from a patient treated with tofacitinib. The chain joins TRBV18 to TRBJ1-2; 7 bases match TRBD1. The receptor's source is a human donor with alopecia areata. CDR3 in amino acids: CASSLKTGKYGYTF. CDR3 DNA: TGTGCCAGCTCACTTAAGACAGGGAAGTATGGCTACACCTTC.